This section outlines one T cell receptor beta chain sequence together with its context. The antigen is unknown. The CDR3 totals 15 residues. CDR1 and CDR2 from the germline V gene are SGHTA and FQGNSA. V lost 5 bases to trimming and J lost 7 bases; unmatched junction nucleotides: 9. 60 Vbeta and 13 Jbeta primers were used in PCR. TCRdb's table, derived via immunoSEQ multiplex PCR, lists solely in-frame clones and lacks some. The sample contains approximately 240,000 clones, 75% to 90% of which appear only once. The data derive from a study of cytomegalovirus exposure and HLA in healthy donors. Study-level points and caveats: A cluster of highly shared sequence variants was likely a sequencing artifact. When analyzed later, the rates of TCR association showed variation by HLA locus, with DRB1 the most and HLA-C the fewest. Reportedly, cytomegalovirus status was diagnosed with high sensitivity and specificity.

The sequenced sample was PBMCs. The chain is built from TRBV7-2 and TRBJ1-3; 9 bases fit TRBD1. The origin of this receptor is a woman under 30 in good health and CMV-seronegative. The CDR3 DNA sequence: TGTGCCAGCAGCACGAGGACAGGGGCTGAGAACACCATATATTTT. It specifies CASSTRTGAENTIYF. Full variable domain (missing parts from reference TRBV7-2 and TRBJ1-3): GAGVSQSPSNKVTEKGKDVELRCDPISGHTALYWYRQSLGQGLEFLIYFQGNSAPDKSGLPSDRFSAERTGGSVSTLTIQRTQQEDSAVYLCASSTRTGAENTIYFGEGSWLTVV.